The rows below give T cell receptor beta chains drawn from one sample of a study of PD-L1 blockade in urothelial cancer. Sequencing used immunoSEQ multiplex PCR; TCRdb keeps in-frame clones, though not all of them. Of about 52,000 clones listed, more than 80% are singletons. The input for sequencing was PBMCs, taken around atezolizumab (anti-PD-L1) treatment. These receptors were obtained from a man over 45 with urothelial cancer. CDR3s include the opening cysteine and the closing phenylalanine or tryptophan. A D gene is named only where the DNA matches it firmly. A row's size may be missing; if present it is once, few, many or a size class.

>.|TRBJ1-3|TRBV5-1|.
TGCGCCAGCAGCTTCGGGACAAATGGAAACACCATATATTTT
CASSFGTNGNTIYF
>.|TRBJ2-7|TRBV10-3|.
TGTGCCATCAGTGACGGCGGTGAGGTGGAGCAGTACTTC
CAISDGGEVEQYF
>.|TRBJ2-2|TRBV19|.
TGTGCCAGTAGTCGGCAAGGGGGGGGCCCCGGGGAGCTGTTTTTT
CASSRQGGGPGELFF
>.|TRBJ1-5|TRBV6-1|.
TGTGCCAGCAGTGCTAATAGCAATCAGCCCCAGCATTTT
CASSANSNQPQHF
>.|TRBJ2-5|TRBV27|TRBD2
TGTGCCAGCAGTTTCGGGCTAGCGGGGGGATTGGAGACCCAGTACTTC
CASSFGLAGGLETQYF
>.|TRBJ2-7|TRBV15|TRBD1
TGTGCCACCAGCAGAGATTTGCTACAGGGGTTACACGAGCAGTACTTC
CATSRDLLQGLHEQYF
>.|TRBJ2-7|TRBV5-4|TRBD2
TGTGCCAGCAGCCCCGCCCGGGGGTTAGCGGGAACCAACGAGCAGTACTTC
CASSPARGLAGTNEQYF
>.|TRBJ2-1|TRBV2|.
TGTGCCAGCAGCGCAGGGTCAGGCGAGCAGTTCTTC
CASSAGSGEQFF
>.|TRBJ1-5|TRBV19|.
TGTGCCAGTATTGGAGGGTTGGGCAATCAGCCCCAGCATTTT
CASIGGLGNQPQHF
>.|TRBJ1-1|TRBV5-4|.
TGTGCCAGCAGCTATAACAGGGACCTGAACACTGAAGCTTTCTTT
CASSYNRDLNTEAFF
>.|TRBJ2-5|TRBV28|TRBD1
TGTGCCAGCAGTATGATGGGACAGGGGAGAGAGACCCAGTACTTC
CASSMMGQGRETQYF
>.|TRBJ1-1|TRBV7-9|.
TGTGCCAGCAGCGCCTTTGTTCCGGTTTGGACTGAAGCTTTCTTT
CASSAFVPVWTEAFF
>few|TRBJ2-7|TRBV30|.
TGTGCCTGGAGTGTACCAGGGGCCGGCGAGCAGTACTTC
CAWSVPGAGEQYF
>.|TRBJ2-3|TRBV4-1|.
TGCGCCAGCAGCCAAGCGAGTGCCAGCACAGATACGCAGTATTTT
CASSQASASTDTQYF
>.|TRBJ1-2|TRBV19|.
TGTGCCAGCGCGCAACGGGGTGGCTACACCTTC
CASAQRGGYTF
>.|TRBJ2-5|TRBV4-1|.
TGCGCCAGCAGCCAAGTGGGAGGGGGGGAGACCCAGTACTTC
CASSQVGGGETQYF
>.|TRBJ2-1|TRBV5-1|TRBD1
TGCGCCAGCAGCTTTAGGACAGGGGATAGCAATGAGCAGTTCTTC
CASSFRTGDSNEQFF
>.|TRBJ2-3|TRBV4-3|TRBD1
TGCGCCAGCAGCCAAGCCTCAACAGGGGGCGGCACAGATACGCAGTATTTT
CASSQASTGGGTDTQYF
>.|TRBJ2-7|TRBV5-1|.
TGCGCCAGCAGCTCGCCGAGCTCCTACGAGCAGTACTTC
CASSSPSSYEQYF
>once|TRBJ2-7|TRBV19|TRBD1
TGTGCCAGTAGTACGGACAGGGGCTACGAGCAGTACTTC
CASSTDRGYEQYF
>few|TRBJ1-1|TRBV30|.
TGTGCCTACCTAGGGAACACTGAAGCTTTCTTT
CAYLGNTEAFF
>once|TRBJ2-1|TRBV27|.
TGTGCCAGCACCAGCACAGATGAGCAGTTCTTC
CASTSTDEQFF
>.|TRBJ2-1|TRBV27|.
TGTGCCAGCAGTTTAGGCGGGACCGGATACAATGAGCAGTTCTTC
CASSLGGTGYNEQFF
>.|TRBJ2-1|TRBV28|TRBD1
TGTGCCAGCAGTTTGGACAGGTCCCTCAACAATGAGCAGTTCTTC
CASSLDRSLNNEQFF
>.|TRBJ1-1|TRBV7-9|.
TGTGCCAGCAGCGGAGACACCCGGGGGTCTGAAGCTTTCTTT
CASSGDTRGSEAFF
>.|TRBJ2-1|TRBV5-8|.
TGTGCCAGCAGTCCCGGACAGTTTTACAATGAGCAGTTCTTC
CASSPGQFYNEQFF
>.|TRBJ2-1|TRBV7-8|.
TGTGCCAGCAGCTTAGGTAGGCCAGGAAGCTCCTACAATGAGCAGTTCTTC
CASSLGRPGSSYNEQFF
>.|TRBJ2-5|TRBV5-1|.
TGCGCCAGCAGCTTGGCGACTGAAGAGACCCAGTACTTC
CASSLATEETQYF
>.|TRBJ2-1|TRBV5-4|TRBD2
TGTGCCAGCAGCTTGGGACTAGCGTCCAATGAGCAGTTCTTC
CASSLGLASNEQFF
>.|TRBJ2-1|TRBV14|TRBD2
TGTGCCAGCAGCCACTGGGGGGCTAGCGGGAGTCATGAGCAGTTCTTC
CASSHWGASGSHEQFF
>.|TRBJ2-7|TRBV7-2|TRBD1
TGTGCCAGCAGCGTAGACAGGGGGCGATACGAGCAGTACTTC
CASSVDRGRYEQYF
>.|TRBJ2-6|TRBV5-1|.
TGCGCCAGCAGCGTGTCGACAGGAAGCTCTGGGGCCAACGTCCTGACTTTC
CASSVSTGSSGANVLTF